This TCR beta chain was observed in a study of response to subunit inactivated influenza vaccine. Findings and limits, study-wide: Each seasonal influenza vaccination, the authors suggested, recruits few new T cells.

The length of the CDR3 is 13 residues. The germline V and J ends were trimmed by 3 bases and 5 bases, with 13 bases remaining between them. Germline V gene lookup returns CDR1 DFQATT and CDR2 SNEGSKA (reference sequence). This clonotype occurred many times. Its antigen is still unknown. TCRdb passed the RT-PCR reads through MiXCR, listing each CDR3 protein once. The sample comprises around 790,000 distinct CDR3 sequences, 21% of which are singletons, and about 10% rests with the top ten. The receptor's source is a man aged 50-59 years who received an inactivated influenza vaccine. The sample in question was PBMCs from blood, obtained around 5 days after vaccination. The gene calls are TRBV20-1 and TRBJ2-5, with D uncertain. CDR3 region: CSASTSARETQYF. CDR3 DNA: TGCAGTGCTAGTACCTCTGCGCGGGAGACCCAGTACTTC.